This T cell receptor beta chain was obtained from a study of blood T cell repertoires in COVID-19. The CDR3 covers 15 residues. CDR1 is MNHEY and CDR2 is SVGEGT in the germline V gene. The V and J ends lost 2 bases and 0 bases, in that order; junction bases with no gene match: 3. Data came from immunoSEQ multiplex PCR; TCRdb stores just in-frame clones and leaves some out. The table includes fewer than 200,000 clones, about 86% detected once. This receptor was taken from a man between 65 and 85 years old with active or convalescent COVID-19. This sequence joins TRBV6-2 or TRBV6-3 and TRBJ2-7; TRBD2 aligns across 8 bases. The sequencing input was peripheral blood. The CDR3 here is CASSYRGLVSYEQYF. As DNA, the CDR3 is TGTGCCAGCAGTTACAGGGGACTAGTCTCCTACGAGCAGTACTTC.